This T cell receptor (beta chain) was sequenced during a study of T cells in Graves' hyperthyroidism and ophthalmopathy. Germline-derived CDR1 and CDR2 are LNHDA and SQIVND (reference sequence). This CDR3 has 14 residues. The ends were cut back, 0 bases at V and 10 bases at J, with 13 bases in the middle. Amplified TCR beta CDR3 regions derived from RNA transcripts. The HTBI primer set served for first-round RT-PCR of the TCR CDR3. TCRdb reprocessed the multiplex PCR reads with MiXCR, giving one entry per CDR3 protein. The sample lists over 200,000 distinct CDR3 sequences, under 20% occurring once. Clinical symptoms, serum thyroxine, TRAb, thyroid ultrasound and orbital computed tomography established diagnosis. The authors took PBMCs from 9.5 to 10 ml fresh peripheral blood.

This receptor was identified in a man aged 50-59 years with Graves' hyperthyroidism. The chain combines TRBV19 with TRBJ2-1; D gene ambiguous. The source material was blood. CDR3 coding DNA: TGTGCCAGTAGTATAGACCGTATCATTGGCGAGCAGTTCTTC. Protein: CASSIDRIIGEQFF.